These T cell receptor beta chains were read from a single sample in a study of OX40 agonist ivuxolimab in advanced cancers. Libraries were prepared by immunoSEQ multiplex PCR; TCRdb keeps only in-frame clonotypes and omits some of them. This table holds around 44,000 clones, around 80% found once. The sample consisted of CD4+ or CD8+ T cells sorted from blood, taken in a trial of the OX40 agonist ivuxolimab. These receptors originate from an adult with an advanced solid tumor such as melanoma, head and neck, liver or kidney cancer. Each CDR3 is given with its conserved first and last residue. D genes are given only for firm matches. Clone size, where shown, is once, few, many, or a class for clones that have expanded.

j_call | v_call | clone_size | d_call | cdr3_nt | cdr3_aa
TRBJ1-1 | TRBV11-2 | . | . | TGTGCCAGCAGCTCCCAGGGAAGGGGCACTGAAGCTTTCTTT | CASSSQGRGTEAFF
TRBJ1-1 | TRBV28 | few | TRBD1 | TGTGCCAGCAGCCCCGGACAGGGCGGAGTTGAAGCTTTCTTT | CASSPGQGGVEAFF
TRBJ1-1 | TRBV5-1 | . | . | TGCGCCAGCAGCTTGGGGTGGGGGAGCACTGAAGCTTTCTTT | CASSLGWGSTEAFF
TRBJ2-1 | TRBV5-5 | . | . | TGTGCCAGCAGCTTAGGGGGTCGTCCTAACAATGAGCAGTTCTTC | CASSLGGRPNNEQFF
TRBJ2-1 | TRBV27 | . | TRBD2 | TGTGCCAGCAGTTTAGCGGGGGGGTGGGTGAATGAGCAGTTCTTC | CASSLAGGWVNEQFF
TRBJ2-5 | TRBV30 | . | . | TGTGCCTGGAGTGTGGCATTGGGGTGGAACAGGGTATCAGAGACCCAGTACTTC | CAWSVALGWNRVSETQYF
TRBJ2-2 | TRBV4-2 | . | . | TGTGCCAGCAGCCAAGATTCGAAACCCGGGGAGCTGTTTTTT | CASSQDSKPGELFF
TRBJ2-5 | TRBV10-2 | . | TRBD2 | TGCGCCAGCAGTCCTAGCGGGGTTCAAGAGACCCAGTACTTC | CASSPSGVQETQYF
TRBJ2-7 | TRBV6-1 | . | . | TGTGCCAGCAGGGGAATTCAGGGCCCCTACGAGCAGTACTTC | CASRGIQGPYEQYF
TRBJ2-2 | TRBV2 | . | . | TGTGCCAGCAAAGCCCTTCGGTCCGGGGAGCTGTTTTTT | CASKALRSGELFF
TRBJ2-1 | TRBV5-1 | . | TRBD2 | TGCGCCAGCAGCTCCGGGACTACCCCCTACAATGAGCAGTTCTTC | CASSSGTTPYNEQFF
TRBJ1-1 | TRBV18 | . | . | TGTGCCAGCTCACCACCTTTTTGGATGGACACTGAAGCTTTCTTT | CASSPPFWMDTEAFF
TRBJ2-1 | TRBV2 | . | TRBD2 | TGTGCCAGCAGTGCACCTCTCGGACTAGCGGGAGAGGATGAGCAGTTCTTC | CASSAPLGLAGEDEQFF
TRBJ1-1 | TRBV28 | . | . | TGTGTCCTTAGCAGGGGCGGTTTCTCTGAAGCTTTCTTT | CVLSRGGFSEAFF
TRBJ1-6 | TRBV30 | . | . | TGTGCCTGGAGTTTTTTGGGCAGCCAACTTTATTCACCCCTCCACTTT | CAWSFLGSQLYSPLHF
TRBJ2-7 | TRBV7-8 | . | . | TGTGCCAGCAGCTTAGCGCAGTCCTACGAGCAGTACTTC | CASSLAQSYEQYF
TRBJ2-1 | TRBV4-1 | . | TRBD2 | TGCGCCAGCAGCCAGGCAGGACTAGCGGGAGCGCTTTCAAGCGGCAATGAGCAGTTCTTC | CASSQAGLAGALSSGNEQFF
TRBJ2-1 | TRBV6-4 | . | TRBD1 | TGTGCCAGCAGTGACTCGACAGGGGGCTACAATGAGCAGTTCTTC | CASSDSTGGYNEQFF
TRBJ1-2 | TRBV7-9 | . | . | TGTGCCAGCAGCTTAGTCATCGGGGAAGCTGGCTACACCTTC | CASSLVIGEAGYTF
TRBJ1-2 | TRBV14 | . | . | TGTGCCAGCAGCCACTCAAGGGGCTATGGCTACACCTTC | CASSHSRGYGYTF
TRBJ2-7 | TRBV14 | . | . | TGTGCCAGCAGCCGGGGTTGGAACGAGCAGTACTTC | CASSRGWNEQYF